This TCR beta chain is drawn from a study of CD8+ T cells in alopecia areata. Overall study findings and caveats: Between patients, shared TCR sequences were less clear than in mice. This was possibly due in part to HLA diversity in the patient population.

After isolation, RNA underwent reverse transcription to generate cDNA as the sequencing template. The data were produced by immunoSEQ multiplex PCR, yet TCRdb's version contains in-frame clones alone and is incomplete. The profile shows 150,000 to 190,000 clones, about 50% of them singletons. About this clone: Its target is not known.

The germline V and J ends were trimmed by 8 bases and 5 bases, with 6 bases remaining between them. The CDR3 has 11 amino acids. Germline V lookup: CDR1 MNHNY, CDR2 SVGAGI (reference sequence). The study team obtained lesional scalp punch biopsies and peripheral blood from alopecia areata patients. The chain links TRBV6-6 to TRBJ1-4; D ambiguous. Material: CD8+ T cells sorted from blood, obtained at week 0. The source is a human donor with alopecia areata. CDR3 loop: CASGQNEKLFF. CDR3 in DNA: TGTGCCAGCGGCCAAAATGAAAAACTGTTTTTT.